The 12 T cell receptor beta chains presented below share a single source sample, sequenced in a study of T cell responses to AZD1222 COVID-19 vaccine. Repertoires were generated with immunoSEQ multiplex PCR, while TCRdb's copy carries only in-frame clones and drops some. The sample lists some 70,000 clones; about 80% were seen once. The starting material was peripheral blood, obtained 28 days after the second AZD1222 dose. The receptors originated from an adult who received the AZD1222 COVID-19 vaccine.

The J gene is TRBJ2-3, the V gene TRBV6-5; no clear D gene. Germline V gene sequence: CDR1 MNHEY, CDR2 SVGAGI. The ends were cut back, 0 bases at V and 2 bases at J, with 3 bases in the middle. The CDR3 is 13 residues long. CDR3 amino acids: CASSYSLTDTQYF. The CDR3 coding sequence is TGTGCCAGCAGTTACTCACTCACAGATACGCAGTATTTT.

This clone has a single count. The chain combines TRBV4-1 with TRBJ1-1; the D is unclear. The ends were cut back, 2 bases at V and 1 base at J, with 8 bases in the middle. The CDR3 totals 14 residues. The germline CDR1 and CDR2 sequences are MGHRA and YSYEKL. This CDR3 reads CASSQQLANTEAFF. The CDR3 DNA sequence: TGCGCCAGCAGCCAACAGTTGGCGAACACTGAAGCTTTCTTT.

This clone was found once. This chain uses TRBV11-1 with TRBJ1-1; TRBD1 agrees at 8 bases. J gave up 1 base and V 2 bases, and 3 bases lay outside the gene matches. The length of the CDR3 is 15 residues. Germline CDR1 and CDR2: SGHAT and FQDESV (reference sequence). CDR3 protein: CASSLYGQGNTEAFF. Written as DNA, the CDR3 is TGTGCCAGCAGCTTATATGGACAGGGGAACACTGAAGCTTTCTTT.

This chain joins TRBV5-1 and TRBJ2-7; 7 bases line up with TRBD1. J lost 2 bases, V lost 3 bases, and 5 bases had no gene match. Germline V gives CDR1 SGHRS, CDR2 YFSETQ. The CDR3 contains 14 residues. CDR3 in DNA: TGCGCCAGCAGCTCAAACAGGGGAGCCTACGAGCAGTACTTC. As protein: CASSSNRGAYEQYF.

V usage is TRBV2 and J usage is TRBJ2-1, with 7 bases aligning to TRBD1. From germline, CDR1 is SNHLY and CDR2 FYNNEI. This CDR3 has 15 amino acids. V shed 10 bases and J 7 bases; nucleotides not matched to a gene: 16. In DNA form, the CDR3 reads TGTGCCACCATACCCCGACAGGGCATCAGGAATGAGCAGTTCTTC. Protein sequence: CATIPRQGIRNEQFF.

The chain joins TRBV7-9 to TRBJ2-5; no reliable D call. V lost 3 bases and J 5 bases, leaving 7 bases between the germline ends. Germline CDR1 is SEHNR and CDR2 is FQNEAQ (reference sequence). The CDR3 contains 12 residues. CDR3 in DNA: TGTGCCAGCAGCTTTAGTGGGGAGACCCAGTACTTC. Translating gives CASSFSGETQYF.

V is TRBV18 and J is TRBJ1-3, with D maybe TRBD1 (5 bases). Germline V gene sequence: CDR1 KGHSH, CDR2 LQKENI. The CDR3 has 15 residues. Trimming removed 3 bases at V and 4 bases at J, with 13 bases between. CDR3 sequence reads: CASSPTVSPGNTIYF. CDR3 nucleotide sequence: TGTGCCAGCTCACCGACAGTTTCACCGGGAAACACCATATATTTT.

The rearrangement links TRBV6-1 to TRBJ2-7, with 8 positions matching TRBD2. The V and J ends lost 1 base and 5 bases, in that order; junction bases with no gene match: 7. CDR1 is MNHNS, CDR2 SASEGT, per germline. CDR3 length equals 15 residues. The CDR3 DNA reads TGTGCCAGCAGTGAAGTATGGACTAGCCTTGACGAGCAGTACTTC. Translating gives CASSEVWTSLDEQYF.

The chain employs TRBV19 and TRBJ2-1, with TRBD1 matching 11 bases. The V gene end was trimmed by 4 bases and the J gene end by 8 bases; junction bases not matched to a gene: 4. This CDR3 region has 14 residues. Germline V gene data show CDR1 as LNHDA and CDR2 as SQIVND (reference sequence). The chain's CDR3 is CASSRTGGFDEQFF. CDR3 nucleotide sequence: TGTGCCAGTAGTAGGACAGGGGGCTTCGATGAGCAGTTCTTC. Together with reference TRBV19 and TRBJ2-1, the CDR3 gives the full variable domain: DGGITQSPKYLFRKEGQNVTLSCEQNLNHDAMYWYRQDPGQGLRLIYYSQIVNDFQKGDIAEGYSVSREKKESFPLTVTSAQKNPTAFYLCASSRTGGFDEQFFGPGTRLTVL.

The rearrangement links TRBV9 to TRBJ2-3; no clear D gene. Germline loops: CDR1 SGDLS, CDR2 YYNGEE. Deletions cut 2 bases from V and 6 bases from J, with 10 bases between. The CDR3 length is 13 residues. Here the CDR3 reads CASSVAPPDTQYF. CDR3 DNA: TGTGCCAGCAGCGTCGCTCCTCCGGATACGCAGTATTTT. Full variable domain (missing parts from reference TRBV9 and TRBJ2-3): DSGVTQTPKHLITATGQRVTLRCSPRSGDLSVYWYQQSLDQGLQFLIQYYNGEERAKGNILERFSAQQFPDLHSELNLSSLELGDSALYFCASSVAPPDTQYFGPGTRLTVL.

V gene TRBV11-2 combines with J gene TRBJ2-3; 7 bases agree with TRBD1. Germline-derived CDR1 and CDR2 are SGHAT and FQNNGV. V lost 5 bases to trimming and J lost 3 bases; unmatched junction nucleotides: 8. The CDR3 sequence is 15 residues long. CDR3 loop: CASSPGGRLTDTQYF. DNA of the CDR3: TGTGCCAGCAGCCCAGGGGGTAGGTTGACAGATACGCAGTATTTT.

The chain links TRBV7-6 to TRBJ2-5, with D unclear. The CDR3 is made up of 13 amino acids. V was pared by 4 bases and J by 5 bases, with 11 bases between. Germline assignment: CDR1 SGHVS and CDR2 FNYEAQ. This CDR3 reads CASSSRAGETQYF. The CDR3 nucleotides read TGTGCCAGCAGCTCTAGGGCCGGGGAGACCCAGTACTTC.